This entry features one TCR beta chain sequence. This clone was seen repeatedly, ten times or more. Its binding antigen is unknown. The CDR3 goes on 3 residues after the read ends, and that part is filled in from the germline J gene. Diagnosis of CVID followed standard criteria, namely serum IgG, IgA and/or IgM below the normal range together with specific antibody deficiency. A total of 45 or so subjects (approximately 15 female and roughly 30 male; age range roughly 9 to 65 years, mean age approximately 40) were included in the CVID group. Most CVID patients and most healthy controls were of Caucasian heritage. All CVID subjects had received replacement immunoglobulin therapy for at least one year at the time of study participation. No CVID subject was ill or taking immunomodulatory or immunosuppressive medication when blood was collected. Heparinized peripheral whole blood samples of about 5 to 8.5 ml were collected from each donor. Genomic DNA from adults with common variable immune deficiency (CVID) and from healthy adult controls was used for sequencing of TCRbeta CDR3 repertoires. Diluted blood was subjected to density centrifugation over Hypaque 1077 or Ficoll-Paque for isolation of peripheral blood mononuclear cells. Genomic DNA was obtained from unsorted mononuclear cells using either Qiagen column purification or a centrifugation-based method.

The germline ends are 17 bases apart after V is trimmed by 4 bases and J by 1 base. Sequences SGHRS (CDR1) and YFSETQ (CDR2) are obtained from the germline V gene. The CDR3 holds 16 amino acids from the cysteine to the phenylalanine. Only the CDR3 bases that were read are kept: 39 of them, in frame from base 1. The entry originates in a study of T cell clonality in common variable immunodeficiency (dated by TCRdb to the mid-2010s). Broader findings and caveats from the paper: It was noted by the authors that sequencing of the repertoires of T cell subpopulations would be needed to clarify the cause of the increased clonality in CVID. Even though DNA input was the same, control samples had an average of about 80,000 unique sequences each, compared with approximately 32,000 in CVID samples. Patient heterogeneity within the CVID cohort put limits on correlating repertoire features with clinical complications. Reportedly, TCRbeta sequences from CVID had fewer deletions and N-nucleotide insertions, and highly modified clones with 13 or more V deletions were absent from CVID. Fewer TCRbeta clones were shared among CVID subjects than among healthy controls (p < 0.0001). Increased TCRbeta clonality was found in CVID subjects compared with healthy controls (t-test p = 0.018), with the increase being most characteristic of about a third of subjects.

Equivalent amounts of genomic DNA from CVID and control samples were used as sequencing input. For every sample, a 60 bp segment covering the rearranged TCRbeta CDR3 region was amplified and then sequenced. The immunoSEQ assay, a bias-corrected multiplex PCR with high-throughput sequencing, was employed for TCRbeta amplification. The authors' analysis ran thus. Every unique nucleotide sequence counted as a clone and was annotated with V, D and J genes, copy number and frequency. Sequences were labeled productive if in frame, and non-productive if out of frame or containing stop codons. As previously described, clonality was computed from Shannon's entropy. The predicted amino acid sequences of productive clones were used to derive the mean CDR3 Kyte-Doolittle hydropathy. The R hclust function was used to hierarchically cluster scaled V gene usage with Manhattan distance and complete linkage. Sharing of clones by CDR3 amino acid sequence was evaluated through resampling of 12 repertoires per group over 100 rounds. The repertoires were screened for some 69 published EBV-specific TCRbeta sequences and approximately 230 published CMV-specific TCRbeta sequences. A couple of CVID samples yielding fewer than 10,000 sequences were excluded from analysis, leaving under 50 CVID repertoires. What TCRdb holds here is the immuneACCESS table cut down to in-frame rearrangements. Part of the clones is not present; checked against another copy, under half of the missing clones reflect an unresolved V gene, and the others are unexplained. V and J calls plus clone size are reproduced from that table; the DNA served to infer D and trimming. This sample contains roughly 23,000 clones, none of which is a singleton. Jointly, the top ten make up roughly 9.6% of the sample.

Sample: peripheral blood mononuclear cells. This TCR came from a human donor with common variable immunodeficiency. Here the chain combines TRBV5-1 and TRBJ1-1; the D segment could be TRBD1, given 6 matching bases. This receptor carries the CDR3 CASSIWTVEGNTEAFF. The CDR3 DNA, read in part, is TGCGCCAGCAGCATTTGGACAGTTGAAGGGAACACTGAA.